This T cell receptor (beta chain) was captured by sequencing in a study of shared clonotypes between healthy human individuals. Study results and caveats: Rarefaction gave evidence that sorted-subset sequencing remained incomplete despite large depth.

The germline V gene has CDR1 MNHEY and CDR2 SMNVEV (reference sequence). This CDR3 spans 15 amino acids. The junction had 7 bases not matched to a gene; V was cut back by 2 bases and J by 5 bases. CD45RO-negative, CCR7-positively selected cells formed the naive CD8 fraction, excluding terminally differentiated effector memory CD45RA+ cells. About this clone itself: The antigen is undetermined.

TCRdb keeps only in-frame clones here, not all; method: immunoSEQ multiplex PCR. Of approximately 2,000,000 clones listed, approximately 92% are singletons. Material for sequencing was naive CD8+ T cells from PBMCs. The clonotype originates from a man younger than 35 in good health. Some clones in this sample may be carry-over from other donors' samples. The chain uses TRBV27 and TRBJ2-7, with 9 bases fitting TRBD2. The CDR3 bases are TGTGCCAGCAGTTTAGGGCTAGCGGGAAGAAACGAGCAGTACTTC. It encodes CASSLGLAGRNEQYF.